This entry features one T cell receptor (beta chain) sequence. This sample stems from a study of blood T cell repertoires in COVID-19. Study-wide background: Collection of acute and convalescent COVID-19 samples took place in the United States, Italy and Spain. PBMCs, B-cell-depleted T cells, or T cells were the source of the cDNA or gDNA that made up the material.

The CDR3 totals 19 residues. V dropped 2 bases and J dropped 0 bases, with 20 bases sitting between them. Germline-derived CDR1 and CDR2 are MNHEY and SVGEGT. Original processing notes: Using reference gene primer amplification, nucleated cell counts were estimated. Here immunoSEQ multiplex PCR was the method, and the copy in TCRdb shows in-frame clones only, minus some. V, J and clone size are taken as reported in that table, and D and trimming were inferred from the DNA itself. The sample records approximately 200,000 clones, 88% being singletons. The origin of this receptor is a man aged 18 to 29 with active or convalescent COVID-19. Sequencing input: peripheral blood. J is TRBJ2-1 and V is TRBV6-2 or TRBV6-3; D might be TRBD2 (6 bases). CDR3 sequence (DNA): TGTGCCAGCAGTTACATAAACACTGGGACTGACAACTCCTACAATGAGCAGTTCTTC. It codes for CASSYINTGTDNSYNEQFF.